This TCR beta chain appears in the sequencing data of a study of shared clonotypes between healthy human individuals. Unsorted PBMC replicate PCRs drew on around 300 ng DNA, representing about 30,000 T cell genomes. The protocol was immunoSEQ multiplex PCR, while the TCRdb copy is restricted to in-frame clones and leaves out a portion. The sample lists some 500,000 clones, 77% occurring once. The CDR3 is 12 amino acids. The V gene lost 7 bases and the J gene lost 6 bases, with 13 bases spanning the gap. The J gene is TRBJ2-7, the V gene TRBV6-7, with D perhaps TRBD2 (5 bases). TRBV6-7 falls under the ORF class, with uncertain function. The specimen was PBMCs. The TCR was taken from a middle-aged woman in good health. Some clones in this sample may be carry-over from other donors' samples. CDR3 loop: CASTTGSGEQYF. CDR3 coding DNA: TGTGCCAGCACGACGGGGTCCGGCGAGCAGTACTTC.